The 20 T cell receptor beta chains given below trace back to one sample, sequenced in a study of T cell clonality in common variable immunodeficiency. This table comes from immunoSEQ multiplex PCR, and its TCRdb copy is limited to in-frame clones, with some not included. Observed are around 45,000 clones, no singletons, with the top ten taking more than 9%. The sequencing sample was made of peripheral blood mononuclear cells. The origin of the receptors is a person between 18 and 75 years old in good health.

The sample holds a few counts of this clone. The read ends 3 residues before the CDR3 terminus; that terminus is restored from the germline J gene. Other DNA sequences in this sample translate to the same CDR3. J is TRBJ1-1 and V is TRBV2; D might be TRBD1 (5 bases). V was shortened by 6 bases and J by 7 bases, with 18 bases between the two germline ends. This CDR3 is built from 14 residues. CDR1 and CDR2 (germline): SNHLY, FYNNEI. This CDR3 is CASRIVQGSVEAFF. The sequenced part of the CDR3 DNA is TGTGCCAGCAGGATCGTGCAGGGAAGCGTTGAA.

This clone was seen at least ten times. The CDR3 end is not reached by the read, which stops 3 residues before it; the germline J gene fills it in. The chain carries TRBV5-6 and TRBJ2-1, with TRBD1 as a possible D gene (5 bases). Germline V gives CDR1 SGHDT, CDR2 YYEEEE. The CDR3 covers 15 residues. The V and J ends lost 4 bases and 2 bases respectively, with 13 bases between them. The CDR3 bases that were read are TGTGCCAGCAGCCGAGGCAGGGTAACCTACAATGAG. Amino acid sequence: CASSRGRVTYNE. The entire CDR3 protein is CASSRGRVTYNEQFF.

At least ten counts were recorded for this clone. Read data end 3 residues before the CDR3 end; the end is taken from the germline J gene. J is TRBJ2-6 and V is TRBV7-8; 7 positions agree with TRBD1. CDR1 is SGHVS and CDR2 is FQNEAQ in the germline V gene. V was pared by 7 bases and J by 2 bases, with 8 bases of the junction left unmatched. This CDR3 contains 16 residues. CDR3 bases read: TGTGCCAGCACCGGGAACAGGGGAACTGGGGCCAACGTC. Protein: CASTGNRGTGANV. The CDR3 as a whole reads CASTGNRGTGANVLTF.

This clone has ten or more counts. The CDR3 end falls 3 residues outside the read, so it is completed with the germline J gene. The chain links TRBV5-6 to TRBJ1-2; D is ambiguous. Germline CDR1 and CDR2: SGHDT and YYEEEE. The CDR3 runs 12 residues. Trimming removed 4 bases from V and 1 base from J, with 5 bases in between. CDR3 in amino acids: CASSPLNYGYTF. The part of the CDR3 DNA that was read is TGTGCCAGCAGCCCCCTTAACTATGGC.

This clone was detected many times. The read ends 3 residues shy of where the CDR3 ends; the end is completed using the germline J gene. The V gene is TRBV4-2, the J gene TRBJ1-2; D perhaps matches TRBD1 (5 bases). This CDR3 is built from 15 residues. Trimming took off 0 bases at V and 4 bases at J, with 12 bases between the two ends. The germline gives CDR1 LGHNA, CDR2 YNFKEQ. The CDR3 sequence: CASSQDTGGFYGYTF. The sequenced part of the CDR3 DNA is TGTGCCAGCAGCCAAGATACGGGGGGGTTCTATGGC.

This clone was found many times. The read terminates 3 residues ahead of where the CDR3 ends, so the germline J gene completes it. The chain carries TRBV19 and TRBJ2-7; 14 positions match TRBD2. The CDR3 sequence is 15 residues long. J lost 4 bases, V lost 4 bases, and 3 bases had no gene match. The V gene's germline CDR1 is LNHDA and CDR2 SQIVND (reference sequence). The DNA read from the CDR3 is TGTGCCAGTAGTAAGACTAGCGGGGGGGCGTACGAG. Translation gives CASSKTSGGAYE. The entire CDR3 protein reads CASSKTSGGAYEQYF.

This clone has ten or more counts. The observed sequence ends 3 residues before the CDR3 terminus, with the missing tail filled in from the germline J gene. The chain has TRBV28 and TRBJ2-5; 10 positions agree with TRBD2. Germline assignment: CDR1 MDHEN and CDR2 SYDVKM. CDR3 length: 16 residues. V dropped 4 bases and J dropped 5; count of bases not matched to a gene: 10. Incomplete CDR3 DNA: TGTGCCAGCAGTTCTTTGACTAGCGGGCCCCAGGAGACC. Protein: CASSSLTSGPQET. The entire CDR3 protein reads CASSSLTSGPQETQYF. The variable domain in full, with the rest retrieved from reference TRBV28 and TRBJ2-5, is DVKVTQSSRYLVKRTGEKVFLECVQDMDHENMFWYRQDPGLGLRLIYFSYDVKMKEKGDIPEGYSVSREKKERFSLILESASTNQTSMYLCASSSLTSGPQETQYFGPGTRLLVL.

This clone was seen many times. With the read ending 3 residues before the CDR3 end, the germline J gene is used to fill in that end. The chain couples TRBV18 to TRBJ1-4, with D unresolved. Germline CDR1 reads KGHSH; CDR2 reads LQKENI. V lost 3 bases and J 2 bases, leaving 13 bases between the germline ends. The CDR3 spans 16 residues. CDR3 DNA (partial): TGTGCCAGCTCACCGCTCGCTGGCTCGACTAATGAAAAA. Translated, it gives CASSPLAGSTNEK. The entire CDR3 protein is CASSPLAGSTNEKLFF.

This clone was recorded many times. From the germline J gene comes the end of the CDR3, since the read stops 3 residues before it. The V call is TRBV5-1, the J call TRBJ1-1, with TRBD1 matching 8 bases. This CDR3 is built from 14 residues. Germline V CDR1 and CDR2: SGHRS, YFSETQ. With 5 bases clipped from V and 6 bases from J, the junction kept 9 bases outside the gene matches. The sequenced CDR3 bases are TGCGCCAGCAGGGCCGGACAGGGCGGTGCTGAA. This codes for CASRAGQGGAE. The CDR3 reads in full as CASRAGQGGAEAFF.

To note about this clone: The CDR3 end is not reached by the read, which stops 3 residues before it; the germline J gene fills it in. In the same sample, other DNA sequences code for this CDR3. The chain employs TRBV19 and TRBJ2-7; possible D gene TRBD2, 6 bases. CDR3 length equals 16 residues. V dropped 5 bases and J dropped 1 base, with 18 bases sitting between them. Germline V CDR1 and CDR2: LNHDA, SQIVND (reference sequence). CDR3: CASSPLGTEISYEQYF. CDR3 DNA, as far as it was read: TGTGCCAGTAGTCCTCTCGGGACTGAAATATCCTACGAG.

This clone was seen ten or more times. The read is 3 residues too short to cover the CDR3 end, so that end is filled in from the germline J gene. This chain joins TRBV10-1 and TRBJ2-7; 12 bases are a match to TRBD2. The CDR3 extends over 19 amino acids. The germline V gene encodes CDR1 WNHNN and CDR2 SYGVQD (reference sequence). J gave up 0 bases and V 10 bases, and 19 bases lay outside the gene matches. CDR3 in amino acids: CATALRLAGDTPYSYEQYF. The DNA read from the CDR3 is TGCGCCACCGCGTTGCGACTAGCGGGGGACACCCCCTACTCCTACGAG.

This clone was observed at least ten times. The read terminates 3 residues before the CDR3 end, so the remaining end is supplied by the germline J gene. The gene calls are TRBV7-8 and TRBJ2-5; 8 nucleotides match TRBD2. The trim removed 1 base at V and 1 base at J, leaving 5 bases unmatched. The CDR3 is 16 residues long. CDR1 and CDR2 (germline): SGHVS, FQNEAQ. CDR3: CASSLGAGVFQETQYF. The CDR3 DNA, read in part, is TGTGCCAGCAGCTTAGGAGCGGGGGTTTTCCAAGAGACC.

At least ten counts were recorded for this clone. Sequencing ends 3 residues short of the CDR3 end; the germline J gene provides the rest. The chain carries TRBV20-1 and TRBJ1-1; 8 nucleotides match TRBD1. Trimming removed 5 bases from V and 1 base from J; junction bases left unmatched: 9. The CDR3 loop spans 15 amino acids. CDR1 is DFQATT and CDR2 is SNEGSKA in the germline V gene (reference sequence). The CDR3 bases that were read are TGCAGTGCTCCAGGTGGACAGGGTAAGAACACTGAA. This sequence encodes CSAPGGQGKNTE. The full CDR3 reads CSAPGGQGKNTEAFF.

This clone showed up many times. The read gets to within 3 residues of the CDR3 end, and the germline J gene fills in the rest. V and J are TRBV20-1 and TRBJ1-1; 7 bases map to TRBD1. This CDR3 has 11 residues. Per germline, CDR1 DFQATT and CDR2 SNEGSKA (reference sequence). CDR3: CSADPGGRAFF. The part of the CDR3 DNA that was read is TGCAGTGCGGACCCAGGGGGGAGA.

This clone was observed at least ten times. The read ends 3 residues before the CDR3 terminus; that terminus is restored from the germline J gene. V usage is TRBV15 and J usage is TRBJ2-1; 11 positions match TRBD1. CDR3 length: 20 residues. Germline V lookup: CDR1 LNHNV, CDR2 YYDKDF (reference sequence). After removal of 0 bases from V and 0 bases from J, the junction contained 10 bases not matched to a gene. CDR3 bases read: TGTGCCACCAGCAGAGAGCGGGGGGACAGGGGGTTGAGCTCCTACAATGAG. Translation gives CATSRERGDRGLSSYNE. The whole CDR3 sequence reads CATSRERGDRGLSSYNEQFF.

This clone was seen many times. The read stops 3 residues short of the end of the CDR3; the missing end is completed from the germline J gene. The V and J genes are TRBV13 and TRBJ2-5; D may correspond to TRBD1 or TRBD2 (5 bases each). Germline V gene data show CDR1 as PRHDT and CDR2 as FYEKMQ (reference sequence). The CDR3 is 13 residues long. The V gene lost 5 bases and the J gene lost 7 bases, with 14 bases spanning the gap. The sequenced part of the CDR3 DNA is TGTGCCAGCAGCATTACAGGAGGAGGGACC. This sequence encodes CASSITGGGT. The whole CDR3 protein is CASSITGGGTQYF.

This clone was picked up many times. Read sequence stops 3 residues before the CDR3 end, and the germline J gene provides the missing end. This chain uses TRBV7-7 with TRBJ2-1; TRBD1 matches 10 bases. CDR1 SSHAT and CDR2 FNYEAQ come from the germline V gene (reference sequence). The CDR3 loop spans 17 amino acids. The ends lost 6 bases at V and 4 bases at J; junction bases unmatched: 12. CDR3: CASSPRTGTGAYNEQFF. The part of the CDR3 DNA that was read is TGTGCCAGCAGTCCTAGAACCGGGACAGGGGCATACAATGAG.

This clone has a count of ten or more. The read halts 3 residues ahead of the CDR3 end, with the missing end drawn from the germline J gene. V gene TRBV5-1 combines with J gene TRBJ1-2; perhaps TRBD1 as D (6 bases). The CDR3 extends over 14 amino acids. Germline-derived CDR1 and CDR2 are SGHRS and YFSETQ. Trimming pared 4 bases from V and 6 bases from J, leaving 16 bases between. The sequenced part of the CDR3 DNA is TGCGCCAGCAGCGCGTTACCAGGGGACGATGGC. Its protein is CASSALPGDDG. The whole CDR3 protein reads CASSALPGDDGYTF.

In its sample, this clone is medium-sized. The CDR3 region is CASSLTGAGNYEQYF. The CDR3 bases that were read are TGTGCCAGCAGCTTGACCGGTGCGGGGAACTACGAG. The genes are TRBV7-8 and TRBJ2-7; TRBD2 might be the D (6 bases). From the germline J gene comes the end of the CDR3, since the read stops 3 residues before it. The CDR3 extends over 15 amino acids. V was shortened by 3 bases and J by 3 bases, with 15 bases between the two germline ends. Germline assignment: CDR1 SGHVS and CDR2 FQNEAQ.

There are many counts of this clone. The CDR3 end lies 3 residues beyond the end of the read and is filled in from the germline J gene. The chain uses TRBV30 and TRBJ2-7; 7 nucleotides align to TRBD1. The CDR3 consists of 13 residues. The germline CDR1 and CDR2 sequences are GTSNPN and SVGIG (reference sequence). Trimming cost V 5 bases and J 1 base; bases outside gene matches: 5. The sequenced part of the CDR3 DNA is TGTGCCTGGGGGACAGCCGTTTCCTACGAG. Translating gives CAWGTAVSYE. The full CDR3 sequence reads CAWGTAVSYEQYF. The complete variable domain, with remaining parts taken from reference TRBV30 and TRBJ2-7, reads SQTIHQWPATLVQPVGSPLSLECTVEGTSNPNLYWYRQAAGRGLQLLFYSVGIGQISSEVPQNLSASRPQDRQFILSSKKLLLSDSGFYLCAWGTAVSYEQYFGPGTRLTVT.